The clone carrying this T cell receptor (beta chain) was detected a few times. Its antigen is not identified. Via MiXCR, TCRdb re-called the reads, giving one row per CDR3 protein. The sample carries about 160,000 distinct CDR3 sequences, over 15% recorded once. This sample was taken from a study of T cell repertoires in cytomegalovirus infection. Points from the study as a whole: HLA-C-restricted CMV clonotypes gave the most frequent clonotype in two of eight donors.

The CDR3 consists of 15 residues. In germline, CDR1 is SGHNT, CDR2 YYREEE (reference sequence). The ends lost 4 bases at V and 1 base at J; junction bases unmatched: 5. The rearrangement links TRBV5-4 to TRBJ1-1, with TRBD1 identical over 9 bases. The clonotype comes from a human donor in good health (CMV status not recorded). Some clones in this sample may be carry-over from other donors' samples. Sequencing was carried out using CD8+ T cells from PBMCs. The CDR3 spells CASSSDRGTNTEAFF. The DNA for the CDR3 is TGTGCCAGCAGCAGCGACAGGGGGACGAACACTGAAGCTTTCTTT.